One sample yielded the 6 T cell receptor beta chains listed below, sequenced in a study of Graves' ophthalmopathy and Graves' hyperthyroidism. RNA transcripts served as template for amplifying TCR beta CDR3 sequences. Scientists carried out first-round RT-PCR using HTBI primers and then a second-round multiplex PCR. Each CDR3 protein is one row after TCRdb ran MiXCR on the multiplex PCR reads. In the table there are fewer than 70,000 distinct CDR3 sequences, about half of which are singletons. The sample taken for sequencing was peripheral blood. The receptor source for this set is an adult woman with Graves' ophthalmopathy.

The chain employs TRBV30 and TRBJ1-2; TRBD1 agrees at 8 bases. CDR1 and CDR2 (germline): GTSNPN, SVGIG (reference sequence). This CDR3 comprises 14 residues. Losses at the gene ends were 0 bases for V and 6 bases for J; bases not matched to a gene: 6. CDR3 residues: CAWSVGQGAHGYTF. The CDR3 DNA follows: TGTGCCTGGAGTGTCGGGCAGGGGGCGCATGGCTACACCTTC. Supplemented by reference TRBV30 and TRBJ1-2, the full variable domain reads SQTIHQWPATLVQPVGSPLSLECTVEGTSNPNLYWYRQAAGRGLQLLFYSVGIGQISSEVPQNLSASRPQDRQFILSSKKLLLSDSGFYLCAWSVGQGAHGYTFGSGTRLTVV.

In this sample, this clonotype turned up many times. The J gene is TRBJ1-2, the V gene TRBV20-1; D possibly corresponds to TRBD1 (5 bases). Germline loops: CDR1 DFQATT, CDR2 SNEGSKA (reference sequence). CDR3 length: 16 residues. V was cut by 5 bases and J by 0 bases, with 19 bases left in between. Here the CDR3 DNA reads TGCAGTGCTCCCCAGGGCGGATTCGCCGCTAACTATGGCTACACCTTC. It encodes CSAPQGGFAANYGYTF.

By share, this clonotype ranks as medium-sized. This chain uses TRBV29-1 with TRBJ2-5; TRBD2 might be the D (5 bases). Deletions cut 3 bases from V and 7 bases from J, with 18 bases between. This CDR3 region has 14 residues. CDR1 is SQVTM and CDR2 is ANQGSEA in the germline V gene. CDR3 sequence: CSVDIRTGIGTQYF. In DNA form, the CDR3 reads TGCAGCGTTGATATTCGTACGGGAATCGGGACCCAGTACTTC.

The table lists this clonotype with many counts. The rearrangement joins TRBV7-9 to TRBJ2-5, with D possibly matching TRBD2 (5 bases). Germline V gene data show CDR1 as SEHNR and CDR2 as FQNEAQ (reference sequence). The CDR3 contains 13 residues. The V gene lost 4 bases and the J gene lost 5 bases, with 11 bases spanning the gap. The CDR3, as DNA: TGTGCCAGCAGCTACCAGCGAGGGGAGACCCAGTACTTC. Its translation is CASSYQRGETQYF. Drawing the rest from reference TRBV7-9 and TRBJ2-5, the complete variable domain is DTGVSQNPRHKITKRGQNVTFRCDPISEHNRLYWYRQTLGQGPEFLTYFQNEAQLEKSRLLSDRFSAERPKGSFSTLEIQRTEQGDSAMYLCASSYQRGETQYFGPGTRLLVL.

This clonotype has at least ten counts. The chain joins TRBV4-3 to TRBJ2-7; D ambiguous. V lost 4 bases, J lost 0 bases, and 13 bases lay in between. The CDR3 extends over 15 amino acids. Germline lookup yields CDR1 LGHNA and CDR2 YSLEER. The CDR3 sequence: CASSPTLGNSYEQYF. As DNA, the CDR3 is TGCGCCAGCAGCCCCACGCTAGGGAACTCCTACGAGCAGTACTTC.

The chain couples TRBV30 to TRBJ2-1, with TRBD2 as a possible D gene (6 bases). CDR3 length equals 14 residues. Trimming pared 1 base from V and 7 bases from J, leaving 14 bases between. Germline V lookup: CDR1 GTSNPN, CDR2 SVGIG (reference sequence). The chain's CDR3 is CAWSAEGGKNEQFF. The CDR3 DNA is TGTGCCTGGAGTGCGGAGGGAGGAAAGAATGAGCAGTTCTTC.